This T cell receptor beta chain is from a study of blood T cell repertoires in COVID-19. On the study more broadly: The United States, Italy and Spain provided the acute and convalescent COVID-19 samples.

Participants, about 18 to 100 years old, spanned 24 US areas. Repertoires were generated with immunoSEQ multiplex PCR, while TCRdb's copy carries only in-frame clones and drops some. The sample carries about 230,000 clones, 87% recorded once. This CDR3 region has 14 residues. The ends were cut back, 4 bases at V and 0 bases at J, with 10 bases in the middle. Germline values: CDR1 SEHNR, CDR2 FQNEAQ (reference sequence). The chain has TRBV7-9 and TRBJ2-7; possibly TRBD1 for D (5 bases). This TCR was recovered from a man aged 30-40 years who had recovered from COVID-19. The specimen sequenced was PBMCs or T cells enriched from blood (not recorded which). Here the CDR3 reads CASSYSTVSYEQYF. CDR3 in DNA: TGTGCCAGCAGCTATTCGACAGTCTCCTACGAGCAGTACTTC.